The table lists the clone carrying this T cell receptor (beta chain) with many counts. Its antigen is still unknown. This entry comes from a study of T cell repertoires in cytomegalovirus infection. In the study overall: Both recently identified HLA-C-restricted and well-studied HLA-B-restricted CMV epitopes were used in the study.

TCRdb re-analysed the reads in MiXCR, keeping a single row per CDR3 protein. The sample holds around 570,000 distinct CDR3 sequences; 40% are singletons and the top ten take over 45%. The receptor's source is a human donor in good health (CMV status not recorded). Some clones in this sample may be carry-over from other donors' samples. The sequenced sample was cultured PBMCs, obtained from culture after CMV antigen stimulation.

CDR3 DNA sequence: TGTGCCAGCAGCTTCGAAGGGGATGGCTACACCTTC. This codes for CASSFEGDGYTF. V gene TRBV7-2 combines with J gene TRBJ1-2; possibly TRBD1 for D (5 bases). The CDR3 extends over 12 amino acids. Germline V gene data show CDR1 as SGHTA and CDR2 as FQGNSA. Trimming stripped 3 bases from V and 6 bases from J, with 8 bases between.